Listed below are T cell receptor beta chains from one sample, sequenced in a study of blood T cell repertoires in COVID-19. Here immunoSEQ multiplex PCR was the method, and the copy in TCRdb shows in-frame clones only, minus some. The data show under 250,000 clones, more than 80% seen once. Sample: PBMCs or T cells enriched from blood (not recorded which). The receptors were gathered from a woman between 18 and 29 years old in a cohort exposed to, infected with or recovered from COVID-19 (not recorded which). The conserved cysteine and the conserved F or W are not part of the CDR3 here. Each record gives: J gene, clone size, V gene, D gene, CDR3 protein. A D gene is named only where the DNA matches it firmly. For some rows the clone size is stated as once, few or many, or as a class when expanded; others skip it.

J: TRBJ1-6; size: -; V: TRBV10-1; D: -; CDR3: ASSPIGSSPLH
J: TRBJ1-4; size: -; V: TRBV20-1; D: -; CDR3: SARGVKLF
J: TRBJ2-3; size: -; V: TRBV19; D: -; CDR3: ASSDSSTDTQY
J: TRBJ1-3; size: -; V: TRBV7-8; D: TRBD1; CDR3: ASSEDRGNTIY
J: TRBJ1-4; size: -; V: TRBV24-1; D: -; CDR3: ATSENAGTNEKLF
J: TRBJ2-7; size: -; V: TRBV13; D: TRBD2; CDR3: ASKELAGGNEQY
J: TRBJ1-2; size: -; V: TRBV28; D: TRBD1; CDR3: AAAEAQGGKGYT
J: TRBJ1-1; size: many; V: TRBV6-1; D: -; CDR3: ASSTEGTEAF
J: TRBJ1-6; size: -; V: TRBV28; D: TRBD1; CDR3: ASSLGQGNSPLH
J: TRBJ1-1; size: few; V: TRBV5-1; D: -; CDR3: ASSLQGNTEAF
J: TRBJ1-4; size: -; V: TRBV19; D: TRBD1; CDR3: ASSTTGARKLF
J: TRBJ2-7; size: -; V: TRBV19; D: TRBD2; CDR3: ASSLGTSASSYEQY
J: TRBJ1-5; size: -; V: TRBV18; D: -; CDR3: ASSPGGSHQPQH
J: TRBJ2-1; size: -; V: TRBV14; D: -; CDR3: ASSQDSSGNEQF
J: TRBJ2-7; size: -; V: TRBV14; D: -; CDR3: ASSQGAGVFYEQY
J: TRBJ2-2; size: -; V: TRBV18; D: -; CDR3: ASSPAKQGTSAGELF
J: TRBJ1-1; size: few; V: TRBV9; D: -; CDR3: ASTPGSLTRSQTF
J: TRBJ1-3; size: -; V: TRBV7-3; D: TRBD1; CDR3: ASSPGTGPGNTIY
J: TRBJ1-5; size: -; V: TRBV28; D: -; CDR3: ASSSMQRDSNQPQH
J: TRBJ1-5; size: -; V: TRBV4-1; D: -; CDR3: ASSQDRGNQPQH
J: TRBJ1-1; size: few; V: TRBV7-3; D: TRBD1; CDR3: ASSCDRDPDVDTEAF
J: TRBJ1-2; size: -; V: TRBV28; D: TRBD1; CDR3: ASRQGTGAYGYT
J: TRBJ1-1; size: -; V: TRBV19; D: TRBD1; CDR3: ASRPGGDGTEAF
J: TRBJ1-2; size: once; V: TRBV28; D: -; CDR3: ASSEGVHYGYT
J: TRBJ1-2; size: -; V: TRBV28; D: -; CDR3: ASSFGQVYGYT
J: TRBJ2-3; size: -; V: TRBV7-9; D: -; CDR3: ASSLAGGRTDTQY
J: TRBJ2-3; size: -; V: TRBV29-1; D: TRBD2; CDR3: SVLAGGPEDTQY
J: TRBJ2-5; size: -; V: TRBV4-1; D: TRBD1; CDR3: ASSAQGEPPGTGNKETQY
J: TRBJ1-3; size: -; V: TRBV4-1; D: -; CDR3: ASSQPGLISGNTIY
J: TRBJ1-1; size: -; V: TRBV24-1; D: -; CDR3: ATSDSRGGNTEAF
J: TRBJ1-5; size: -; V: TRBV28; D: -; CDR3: ASSYPRGRNSNQPQH
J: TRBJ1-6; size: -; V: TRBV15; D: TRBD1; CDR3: ATSSGTGGSPLH
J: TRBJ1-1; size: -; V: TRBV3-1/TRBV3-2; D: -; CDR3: ASSQVRGTEAF
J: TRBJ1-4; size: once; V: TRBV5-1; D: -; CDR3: ASSLTEGNEKLF
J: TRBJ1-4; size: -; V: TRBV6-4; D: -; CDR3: ATQGEAEKLF
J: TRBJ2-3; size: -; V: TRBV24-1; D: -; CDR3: ATSEEVTDTQY
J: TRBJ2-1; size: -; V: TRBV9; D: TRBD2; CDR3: ASSVGRGDYNEQF
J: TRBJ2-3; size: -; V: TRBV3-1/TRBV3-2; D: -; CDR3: ASSQDLSSTDTQY
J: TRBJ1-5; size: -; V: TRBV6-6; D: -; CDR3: ASSQTPVYYSNQPQH
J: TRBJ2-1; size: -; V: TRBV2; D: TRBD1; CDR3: ASSGLGDRENEQF
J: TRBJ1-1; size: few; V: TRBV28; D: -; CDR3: ASSPSGGNTEAF
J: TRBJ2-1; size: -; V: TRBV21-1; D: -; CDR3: AGPPTAGVFNEQF